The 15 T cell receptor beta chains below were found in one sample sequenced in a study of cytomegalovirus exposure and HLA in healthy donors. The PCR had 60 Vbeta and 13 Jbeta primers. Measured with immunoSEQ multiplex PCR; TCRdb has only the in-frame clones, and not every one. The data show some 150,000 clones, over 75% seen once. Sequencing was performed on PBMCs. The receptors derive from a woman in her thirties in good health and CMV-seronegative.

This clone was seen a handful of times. The CDR3, as DNA: TGTGCCAGCAGCCGAGTGGGATTACAGGGGGCCCGATCAAGCTCCTACGAGCAGTACTTC. It specifies CASSRVGLQGARSSSYEQYF. V usage is TRBV5-5 and J usage is TRBJ2-7; 9 bases align to TRBD1. V was clipped by 4 bases and J by 0 bases; unmatched bases: 20. Germline V lookup: CDR1 SGHKS, CDR2 YYEKEE (reference sequence). This CDR3 comprises 20 residues.

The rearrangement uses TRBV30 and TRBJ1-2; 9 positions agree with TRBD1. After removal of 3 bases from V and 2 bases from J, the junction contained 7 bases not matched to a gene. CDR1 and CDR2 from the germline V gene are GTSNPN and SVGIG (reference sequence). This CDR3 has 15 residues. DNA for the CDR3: TGTGCCTGGAGCCCGGGACAGGGATTCAACTATGGCTACACCTTC. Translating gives CAWSPGQGFNYGYTF.

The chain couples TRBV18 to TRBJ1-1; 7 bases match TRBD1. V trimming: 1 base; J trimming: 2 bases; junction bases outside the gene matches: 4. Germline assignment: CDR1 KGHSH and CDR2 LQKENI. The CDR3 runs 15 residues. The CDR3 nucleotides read TGTGCCAGCTCACCACAAAAGGGGGCTAACACTGAAGCTTTCTTT. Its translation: CASSPQKGANTEAFF.

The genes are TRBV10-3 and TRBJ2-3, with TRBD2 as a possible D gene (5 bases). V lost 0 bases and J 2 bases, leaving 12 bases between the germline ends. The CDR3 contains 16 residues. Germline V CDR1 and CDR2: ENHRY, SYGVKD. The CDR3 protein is CAISESGGPPTDTQYF. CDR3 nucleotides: TGTGCCATCAGTGAGTCCGGCGGGCCCCCCACAGATACGCAGTATTTT.

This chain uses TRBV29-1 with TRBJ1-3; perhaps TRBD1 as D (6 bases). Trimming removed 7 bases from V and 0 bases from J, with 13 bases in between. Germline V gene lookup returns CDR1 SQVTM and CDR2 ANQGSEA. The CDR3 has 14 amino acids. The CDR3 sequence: CSARDTNSGNTIYF. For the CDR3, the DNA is TGCAGCGCCCGGGACACAAACTCTGGAAACACCATATATTTT. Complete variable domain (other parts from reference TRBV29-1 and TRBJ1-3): SAVISQKPSRDICQRGTSLTIQCQVDSQVTMMFWYRQQPGQSLTLIATANQGSEATYESGFVIDKFPISRPNLTFSTLTVSNMSPEDSSIYLCSARDTNSGNTIYFGEGSWLTVV.

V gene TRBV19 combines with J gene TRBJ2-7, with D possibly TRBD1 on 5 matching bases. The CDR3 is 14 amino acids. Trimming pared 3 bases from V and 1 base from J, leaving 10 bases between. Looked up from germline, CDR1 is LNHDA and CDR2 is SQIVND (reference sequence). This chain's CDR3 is CASSMGRVSYEQYF. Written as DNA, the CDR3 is TGTGCCAGTAGTATGGGCAGGGTTTCCTACGAGCAGTACTTC.

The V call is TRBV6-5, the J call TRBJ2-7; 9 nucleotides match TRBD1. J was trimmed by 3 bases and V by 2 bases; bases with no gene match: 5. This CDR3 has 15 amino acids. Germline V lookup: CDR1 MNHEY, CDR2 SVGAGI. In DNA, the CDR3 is TGTGCCAGCAGTTACCGAGGGACAGGGAACTACGAGCAGTACTTC. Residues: CASSYRGTGNYEQYF.

CDR3 loop: CASRRDLAGVYEQYF. CDR3 bases: TGTGCCAGCAGACGCGATCTAGCGGGTGTGTACGAGCAGTACTTC. The chain carries TRBV6-5 and TRBJ2-7; 8 nucleotides match TRBD2. This CDR3 region has 15 residues. J gave up 4 bases and V 6 bases, and 11 bases lay outside the gene matches. The germline gives CDR1 MNHEY, CDR2 SVGAGI.

CDR3 DNA: TGTGCCAGCAGCTTGGATGCTAGCGGGAGCAGTGAGCAGTTCTTC. This sequence encodes CASSLDASGSSEQFF. V gene TRBV5-4 combines with J gene TRBJ2-1, with TRBD2 matching over 10 bases. Germline CDR1 and CDR2: SGHNT and YYREEE (reference sequence). The CDR3 is made up of 15 amino acids. The V and J ends lost 0 bases and 9 bases, in that order; junction bases with no gene match: 6.

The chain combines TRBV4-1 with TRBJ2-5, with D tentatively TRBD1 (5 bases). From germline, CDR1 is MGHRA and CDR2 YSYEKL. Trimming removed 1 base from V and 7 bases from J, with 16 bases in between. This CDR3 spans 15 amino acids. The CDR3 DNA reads TGCGCCAGCAGCCAAGTGGGGAAGAGAAGGGGGACCCAGTACTTC. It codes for CASSQVGKRRGTQYF.

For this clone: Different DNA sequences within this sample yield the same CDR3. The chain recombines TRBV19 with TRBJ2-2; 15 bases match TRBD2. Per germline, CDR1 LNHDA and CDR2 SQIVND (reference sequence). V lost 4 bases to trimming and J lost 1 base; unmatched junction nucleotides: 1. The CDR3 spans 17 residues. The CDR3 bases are TGTGCCAGTAGTAAGGGACTAGCGGGGGGGAACACCGGGGAGCTGTTTTTT. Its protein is CASSKGLAGGNTGELFF.

In DNA form, the CDR3 reads TGTGCCAGCAGAGACAGGCGAGGCTCACCCCTCCACTTT. This sequence encodes CASRDRRGSPLHF. This chain connects TRBV2 to TRBJ1-6; possible D gene TRBD1, 6 bases. This CDR3 contains 13 residues. V lost 6 bases and J 10 bases, leaving 13 bases between the germline ends. Germline loops: CDR1 SNHLY, CDR2 FYNNEI.

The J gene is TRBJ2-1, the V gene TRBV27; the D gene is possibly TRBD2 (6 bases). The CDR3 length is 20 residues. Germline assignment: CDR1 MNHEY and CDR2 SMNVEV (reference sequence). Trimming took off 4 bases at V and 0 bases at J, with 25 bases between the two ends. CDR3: CASSSRTTRYGTHSYNEQFF. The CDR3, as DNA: TGTGCCAGCAGTTCTCGAACGACAAGATACGGGACTCACTCCTACAATGAGCAGTTCTTC.

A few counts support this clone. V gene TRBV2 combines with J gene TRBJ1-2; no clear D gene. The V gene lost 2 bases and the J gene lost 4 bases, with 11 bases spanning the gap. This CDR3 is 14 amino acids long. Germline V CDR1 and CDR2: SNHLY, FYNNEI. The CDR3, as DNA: TGTGCCAGCAGTGAACAGGTCCGTAGCTATGGCTACACCTTC. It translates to CASSEQVRSYGYTF.

CDR3 coding DNA: TGTGCCAGCAGCCAATCAGCGGGAGGAGCGTGGGAGCAGTACTTC. Protein: CASSQSAGGAWEQYF. The genes are TRBV5-4 and TRBJ2-7; 9 bases are a match to TRBD2. J lost 7 bases, V lost 4 bases, and 12 bases had no gene match. There are 15 residues in the CDR3. Germline CDR1 reads SGHNT; CDR2 reads YYREEE (reference sequence).